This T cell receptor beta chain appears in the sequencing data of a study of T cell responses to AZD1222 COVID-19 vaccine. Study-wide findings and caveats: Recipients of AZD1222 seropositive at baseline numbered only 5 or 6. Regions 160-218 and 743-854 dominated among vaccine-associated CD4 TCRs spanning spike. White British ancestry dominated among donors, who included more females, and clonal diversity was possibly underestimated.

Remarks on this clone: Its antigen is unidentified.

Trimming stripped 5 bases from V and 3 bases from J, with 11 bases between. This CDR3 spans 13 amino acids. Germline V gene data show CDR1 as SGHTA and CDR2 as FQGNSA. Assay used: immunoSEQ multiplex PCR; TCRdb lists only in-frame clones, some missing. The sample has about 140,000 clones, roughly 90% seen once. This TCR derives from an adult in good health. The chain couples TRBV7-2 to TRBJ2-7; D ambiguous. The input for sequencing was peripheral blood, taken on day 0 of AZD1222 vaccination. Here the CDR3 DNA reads TGTGCCAGCAGCCCTAGGGTAGGCTACGAGCAGTACTTC. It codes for CASSPRVGYEQYF.